This record looks at one TCR beta chain sequence and its context. Libraries were prepared by immunoSEQ multiplex PCR; TCRdb keeps only in-frame clonotypes and omits some of them. The sample has roughly 200,000 clones; roughly nine tenths are singletons. V shed 6 bases, J shed 4 bases, and the junction held 4 bases outside the gene matches. The V gene's germline CDR1 is LNHDA and CDR2 SQIVND (reference sequence). The CDR3 runs to 13 residues. This sample was included in a study of T cell responses to AZD1222 COVID-19 vaccine. The gene calls are TRBV19 and TRBJ1-1, with TRBD1 identical over 8 bases. This receptor was identified in an adult who received the AZD1222 COVID-19 vaccine. The sample was peripheral blood, taken 28 days after the second AZD1222 dose. CDR3 in amino acids: CASRTGEITEAFF. CDR3 coding DNA: TGTGCCAGTAGGACAGGGGAGATCACTGAAGCTTTCTTT.